Following are 32 T cell receptor beta chains from one sample sequenced in a study of blood T cell repertoires in COVID-19. Clones were read by immunoSEQ multiplex PCR, and TCRdb kept only the in-frame ones, dropping some. Among about 60,000 clones listed, approximately 88% were seen once. Sample: peripheral blood. The source is a man in his fifties with active COVID-19.

This clone was seen a single time. This rearrangement joins TRBV27 to TRBJ1-2, with 7 bases lining up with TRBD1. V lost 4 bases to trimming and J lost 8 bases; unmatched junction nucleotides: 7. Germline loops: CDR1 MNHEY, CDR2 SMNVEV (reference sequence). The CDR3 totals 13 residues. In DNA form, the CDR3 reads TGTGCCAGCAGTTCTACAGGGGCCGTAGGCTACACCTTC. Its translation: CASSSTGAVGYTF.

CDR3 protein: CASSLQGTGSYEQYF. As DNA, the CDR3 is TGTGCCAGCAGCTTACAGGGGACAGGCTCCTACGAGCAGTACTTC. The chain links TRBV7-2 to TRBJ2-7; 8 positions agree with TRBD1. The CDR3 contains 15 residues. CDR1 is SGHTA and CDR2 is FQGNSA in the germline V gene. With V trimmed by 2 bases and J by 0 bases, 3 bases remained unmatched.

CDR3 in amino acids: CASHRGGAGNTIYF. CDR3 sequence (DNA): TGTGCCAGCCACCGGGGGGGGGCTGGAAACACCATATATTTT. The chain recombines TRBV19 with TRBJ1-3; weak D call: TRBD1 (5 bases). CDR1 LNHDA and CDR2 SQIVND come from the germline V gene (reference sequence). V dropped 9 bases and J dropped 2 bases, with 14 bases sitting between them. The CDR3 has 14 amino acids.

This rearrangement joins TRBV19 to TRBJ2-7; D perhaps matches TRBD1 (6 bases). Deletions cut 5 bases from V and 0 bases from J, with 8 bases between. Germline-derived CDR1 and CDR2 are LNHDA and SQIVND (reference sequence). This CDR3 has 13 residues. DNA for the CDR3: TGTGCCAGTAGTCGACAGGTCTCCTACGAGCAGTACTTC. It codes for CASSRQVSYEQYF.

The chain uses TRBV6-2 or TRBV6-3 and TRBJ2-3; 9 nucleotides align to TRBD2. The germline CDR1 and CDR2 sequences are MNHEY and SVGEGT. V was pared by 5 bases and J by 4 bases, with 16 bases of the junction left unmatched. The CDR3 extends over 18 amino acids. CDR3 residues: CASSLPGGSGGHPDTQYF. CDR3 in DNA: TGTGCCAGCAGTCTTCCTGGCGGTAGCGGGGGTCATCCAGATACGCAGTATTTT.

This chain joins TRBV29-1 and TRBJ1-1; 10 bases match TRBD1. The length of the CDR3 is 13 residues. Germline values: CDR1 SQVTM, CDR2 ANQGSEA. V trimming: 7 bases; J trimming: 7 bases; junction bases outside the gene matches: 9. The CDR3 coding sequence is TGCAGCGCCCTCCGGGACAGGGGAGTTGAAGCTTTCTTT. This sequence encodes CSALRDRGVEAFF.

The chain employs TRBV5-1 and TRBJ2-2; D not certain. Germline V lookup: CDR1 SGHRS, CDR2 YFSETQ. With 4 bases removed from V and 2 bases from J, the gap between germline ends came to 9 bases. The CDR3 sequence is 14 residues long. CDR3 residues: CASSLNPNTGELFF. As DNA, the CDR3 is TGCGCCAGCAGCCTAAACCCCAACACCGGGGAGCTGTTTTTT.

This chain links TRBV6-5 with TRBJ1-1; TRBD1 aligns across 7 bases. CDR1 is MNHEY, CDR2 SVGAGI, per germline. J lost 6 bases, V lost 7 bases, and 5 bases had no gene match. This CDR3 has 12 amino acids. CDR3 in DNA: TGTGCCAGCATCGGGACAGCCTCTGAAGCTTTCTTT. This codes for CASIGTASEAFF.

This clone showed up just once. This chain links TRBV29-1 with TRBJ1-1, with TRBD1 matching over 8 bases. Germline V gene data show CDR1 as SQVTM and CDR2 as ANQGSEA. The ends lost 3 bases at V and 11 bases at J; junction bases unmatched: 11. This CDR3 comprises 13 residues. This chain's CDR3 is CSVEASGGRGAFF. CDR3 sequence (DNA): TGCAGCGTTGAGGCCTCAGGGGGCCGGGGGGCTTTCTTT.

The rearrangement joins TRBV19 to TRBJ2-3; D call uncertain. The V gene lost 3 bases and the J gene lost 4 bases, with 8 bases spanning the gap. This CDR3 contains 13 residues. In germline, CDR1 is LNHDA, CDR2 SQIVND (reference sequence). CDR3 protein: CASSMGTSDTQYF. The CDR3 DNA reads TGTGCCAGTAGTATGGGCACCTCAGATACGCAGTATTTT.

The sample holds a few counts of this clone. The chain recombines TRBV9 with TRBJ1-3; 7 bases fit TRBD1. The ends lost 1 base at V and 2 bases at J; junction bases unmatched: 3. Germline values: CDR1 SGDLS, CDR2 YYNGEE. The CDR3 is made up of 15 amino acids. CDR3 sequence: CASSVQGGAGNTIYF. In DNA, the CDR3 is TGTGCCAGCAGCGTACAGGGGGGAGCTGGAAACACCATATATTTT.

In DNA, the CDR3 is TGTGCCAGCAGCGGGACAGGGCGGATTCAAGAGACCCAGTACTTC. Translated, it gives CASSGTGRIQETQYF. V is TRBV9 and J is TRBJ2-5; the match to TRBD1 covers 8 bases. Trimming removed 3 bases from V and 2 bases from J; junction bases left unmatched: 6. The CDR3 is 15 residues long. Germline CDR1 reads SGDLS; CDR2 reads YYNGEE.

The rearrangement uses TRBV3-1 (or the pseudogene TRBV3-2) and TRBJ1-2; 9 bases agree with TRBD1. Germline V gives CDR1 LGHDT, CDR2 YNNKEL (reference sequence). The V gene end was trimmed by 1 base and the J gene end by 4 bases; junction bases not matched to a gene: 7. This CDR3 spans 16 amino acids. CDR3 amino acids: CASSQATGGAGYGYTF. The CDR3 DNA is TGTGCCAGCAGCCAAGCCACAGGGGGCGCTGGCTATGGCTACACCTTC.

This clone appeared a few times. V usage is TRBV6-2 or TRBV6-3 and J usage is TRBJ1-3; D uncertain. The CDR3 totals 15 residues. From germline, CDR1 is MNHEY and CDR2 SVGEGT. V lost 4 bases and J lost 0, with 10 bases in between. DNA for the CDR3: TGTGCCAGCAGTTCCGGCAGGCTCTCTGGAAACACCATATATTTT. This encodes CASSSGRLSGNTIYF.

The CDR3 DNA reads as TGTGCCCTCCCACCGGGGAGCCGCACTGAAGCTTTCTTT. This sequence encodes CALPPGSRTEAFF. The chain uses TRBV11-3 and TRBJ1-1, with D unresolved. The V end lost 11 bases, the J end lost 4 bases, and 17 bases lay between the germline ends. Germline lookup yields CDR1 SGHNT and CDR2 YENEEA. The CDR3 is 13 residues long.

The CDR3 bases are TGTGCCAGTATTGGGGCCGGGACACCCTCCTACAATGAGCAGTTCTTC. Residues: CASIGAGTPSYNEQFF. This chain connects TRBV19 to TRBJ2-1; a weak D match, TRBD1 (6 bases). In germline, CDR1 is LNHDA, CDR2 SQIVND (reference sequence). This CDR3 is 16 amino acids long. V lost 7 bases and J 0 bases, leaving 16 bases between the germline ends.

The table lists this clone with a count of one. The chain couples TRBV5-6 to TRBJ1-1, with a tentative D call TRBD1 (6 bases). Germline V gene data show CDR1 as SGHDT and CDR2 as YYEEEE. Deletions cut 0 bases from V and 4 bases from J, with 13 bases between. This CDR3 is 15 amino acids long. The DNA of the CDR3 is TGTGCCAGCAGCTTGGGGACAGTGCCCTCCACTGAAGCTTTCTTT. This translates into CASSLGTVPSTEAFF.

This chain links TRBV11-2 with TRBJ1-2; the match to TRBD1 covers 8 bases. Germline V gene lookup returns CDR1 SGHAT and CDR2 FQNNGV. This CDR3 region has 16 residues. V was pared by 2 bases and J by 1 base, with 6 bases of the junction left unmatched. CDR3 residues: CASSLYPGGSNYGYTF. CDR3 bases: TGTGCCAGCAGCTTATATCCAGGGGGCAGTAACTATGGCTACACCTTC.

This chain uses TRBV2 with TRBJ2-7; 10 bases align to TRBD1. Unmatched junction bases numbered 8, after V lost 8 bases and J lost 4 bases. The CDR3 runs to 14 residues. Germline lookup yields CDR1 SNHLY and CDR2 FYNNEI. CDR3 loop: CASLRDRGPYEQYF. In DNA, the CDR3 is TGTGCCAGCCTCCGGGACAGGGGACCTTACGAGCAGTACTTC.

The V and J genes are TRBV4-3 and TRBJ1-1; the D is unclear. The CDR3 loop spans 13 amino acids. V shed 0 bases and J shed 5 bases, with 7 bases lying between them. Germline CDR1 and CDR2: LGHNA and YSLEER. CDR3 residues: CASSQDTATEAFF. In DNA, the CDR3 is TGCGCCAGCAGCCAAGACACTGCAACTGAAGCTTTCTTT.

CDR3 sequence reads: CASSPGGIQETQYF. Here the CDR3 DNA reads TGTGCCAGCAGCCCCGGCGGGATCCAAGAGACCCAGTACTTC. V is TRBV5-6 and J is TRBJ2-5; the D gene is possibly TRBD2 (6 bases). This CDR3 comprises 14 residues. V lost 4 bases and J lost 1, with 11 bases in between. Per the germline V gene, CDR1 is SGHDT and CDR2 is YYEEEE.

This chain joins TRBV5-4 and TRBJ1-2; 9 bases map to TRBD1. Per germline, CDR1 SGHNT and CDR2 YYREEE (reference sequence). The CDR3 sequence is 16 residues long. J lost 4 bases, V lost 4 bases, and 11 bases had no gene match. DNA for the CDR3: TGTGCCAGCAGCACCCCGCCGGGACAGGGTTTCTATGGCTACACCTTC. It specifies CASSTPPGQGFYGYTF.

This rearrangement joins TRBV5-1 to TRBJ2-5, with D perhaps matching TRBD2 (6 bases). The germline CDR1 and CDR2 sequences are SGHRS and YFSETQ. The CDR3 loop spans 14 amino acids. V dropped 1 base and J dropped 2 bases, with 9 bases sitting between them. The CDR3 sequence is CASSLKAGQETQYF. Written as DNA, the CDR3 is TGCGCCAGCAGCTTGAAGGCGGGGCAAGAGACCCAGTACTTC. Together with reference TRBV5-1 and TRBJ2-5, the CDR3 gives the full variable domain: KAGVTQTPRYLIKTRGQQVTLSCSPISGHRSVSWYQQTPGQGLQFLFEYFSETQRNKGNFPGRFSGRQFSNSRSEMNVSTLELGDSALYLCASSLKAGQETQYFGPGTRLLVL.

The chain couples TRBV24-1 to TRBJ2-1; 9 bases line up with TRBD1. CDR1 is KGHDR and CDR2 is SFDVKD in the germline V gene. V dropped 4 bases and J dropped 9; count of bases not matched to a gene: 12. The CDR3 covers 16 residues. CDR3 sequence reads: CATSEEITGGTGEQFF. CDR3 DNA sequence: TGTGCCACCAGTGAGGAAATTACAGGGGGCACGGGTGAGCAGTTCTTC.

The rearrangement links TRBV19 to TRBJ1-4; 8 bases are a match to TRBD1. CDR3 length: 16 amino acids. CDR1 and CDR2 (germline): LNHDA, SQIVND (reference sequence). V lost 6 bases to trimming and J lost 0 bases; unmatched junction nucleotides: 6. As DNA, the CDR3 is TGTGCCAGTAGCCTGACAGGGGACCCAACTAATGAAAAACTGTTTTTT. It is translated as CASSLTGDPTNEKLFF.

V and J are TRBV19 and TRBJ1-6; unclear D gene. The germline gives CDR1 LNHDA, CDR2 SQIVND (reference sequence). V was pared by 4 bases and J by 7 bases, with 17 bases between. CDR3 length equals 16 residues. Here the CDR3 DNA reads TGTGCCAGTAGTACCCCGGACGGGGTGGGCAATTCACCCCTCCACTTT. It yields the protein CASSTPDGVGNSPLHF.

This clone was counted a few times. This chain uses TRBV12-3 or TRBV12-4 with TRBJ1-5, with a possible D match to TRBD1 (6 bases). The CDR3 totals 13 residues. The V and J ends lost 5 bases and 1 base respectively, with 6 bases between them. The CDR3 nucleotides read TGTGCCAGCAGTCAGGGGAGCAATCAGCCCCAGCATTTT. Its translation is CASSQGSNQPQHF.

The rearrangement joins TRBV6-1 to TRBJ2-7; TRBD1 matches 7 bases. The ends lost 3 bases at V and 3 bases at J; junction bases unmatched: 5. The germline V gene has CDR1 MNHNS and CDR2 SASEGT. This CDR3 has 14 amino acids. CDR3 bases: TGTGCCAGCAGTGACCCGGGACAGTTCTACGAGCAGTACTTC. It yields the protein CASSDPGQFYEQYF.

The rearrangement uses TRBV4-2 and TRBJ2-7, with TRBD1 matching 9 bases. The CDR3 has 15 amino acids. Germline-derived CDR1 and CDR2 are LGHNA and YNFKEQ. J was trimmed by 3 bases and V by 2 bases; bases with no gene match: 5. CDR3 amino acids: CASSQSPGQGYEQYF. For the CDR3, the DNA is TGTGCCAGCAGCCAATCGCCGGGACAGGGCTACGAGCAGTACTTC.

This chain joins TRBV18 and TRBJ1-2, with TRBD1 matching 9 bases. The germline V gene has CDR1 KGHSH and CDR2 LQKENI. Losses at the gene ends were 1 base for V and 3 bases for J; bases not matched to a gene: 3. This CDR3 has 15 amino acids. The CDR3 loop reads CASSPLGQGDYGYTF. The CDR3 coding sequence is TGTGCCAGCTCACCACTGGGACAGGGTGACTATGGCTACACCTTC.

The J gene is TRBJ2-7, the V gene TRBV19, with TRBD1 matching 7 bases. The CDR3 totals 15 residues. CDR1 and CDR2 (germline): LNHDA, SQIVND (reference sequence). V lost 4 bases and J lost 3; bases outside the gene matches: 9. The CDR3 region is CASSKGQNTIYEQYF. The CDR3 DNA is TGTGCCAGTAGTAAGGGACAGAATACGATCTACGAGCAGTACTTC. The full variable domain, completed using reference TRBV19 and TRBJ2-7, is DGGITQSPKYLFRKEGQNVTLSCEQNLNHDAMYWYRQDPGQGLRLIYYSQIVNDFQKGDIAEGYSVSREKKESFPLTVTSAQKNPTAFYLCASSKGQNTIYEQYFGPGTRLTVT.

The chain employs TRBV7-9 and TRBJ2-3, with TRBD2 matching 9 bases. V shed 10 bases, J shed 5 bases, and the junction held 10 bases outside the gene matches. Germline V gives CDR1 SEHNR, CDR2 FQNEAQ (reference sequence). The CDR3 has 14 residues. The CDR3 DNA follows: TGTGCCACCATTCGGGCGGGGGGGAGAGATACGCAGTATTTT. Translating it yields CATIRAGGRDTQYF.